This T cell receptor beta chain was documented in a study of shared clonotypes between healthy human individuals. Turning to this clone: The antigen remains undetermined.

Only in-frame clones appear in the TCRdb table, and some are missing; sequencing was by immunoSEQ multiplex PCR. This table holds millions of clones, about 95% found once. Notes on the study in general: The rarefaction results pointed to incomplete sorted-subset sequencing despite large depth. Approximately 4.5% was the fraction of naive CD4 clonotypes found shared across several donors. Among non-shared clonotypes, generation probabilities were lower than among those shared by all four donors. Sampling included only blood; tissue repertoires likely differ.

Deletions cut 1 base from V and 1 base from J, with 17 bases between. Germline V lookup: CDR1 MGHRA, CDR2 YSYEKL. CDR3 length: 17 residues. The TCR sequence derives from a man younger than 35 in good health. This chain joins TRBV4-1 and TRBJ2-7; D uncertain. Sequencing was performed on naive CD4+ T cells sorted from blood. Subset meaning: CD45RA+ positively selected. The chain's CDR3 is CASSQGEIVLGSYEQYF. CDR3 DNA: TGCGCCAGCAGCCAAGGAGAGATAGTTCTAGGGTCCTACGAGCAGTACTTC.